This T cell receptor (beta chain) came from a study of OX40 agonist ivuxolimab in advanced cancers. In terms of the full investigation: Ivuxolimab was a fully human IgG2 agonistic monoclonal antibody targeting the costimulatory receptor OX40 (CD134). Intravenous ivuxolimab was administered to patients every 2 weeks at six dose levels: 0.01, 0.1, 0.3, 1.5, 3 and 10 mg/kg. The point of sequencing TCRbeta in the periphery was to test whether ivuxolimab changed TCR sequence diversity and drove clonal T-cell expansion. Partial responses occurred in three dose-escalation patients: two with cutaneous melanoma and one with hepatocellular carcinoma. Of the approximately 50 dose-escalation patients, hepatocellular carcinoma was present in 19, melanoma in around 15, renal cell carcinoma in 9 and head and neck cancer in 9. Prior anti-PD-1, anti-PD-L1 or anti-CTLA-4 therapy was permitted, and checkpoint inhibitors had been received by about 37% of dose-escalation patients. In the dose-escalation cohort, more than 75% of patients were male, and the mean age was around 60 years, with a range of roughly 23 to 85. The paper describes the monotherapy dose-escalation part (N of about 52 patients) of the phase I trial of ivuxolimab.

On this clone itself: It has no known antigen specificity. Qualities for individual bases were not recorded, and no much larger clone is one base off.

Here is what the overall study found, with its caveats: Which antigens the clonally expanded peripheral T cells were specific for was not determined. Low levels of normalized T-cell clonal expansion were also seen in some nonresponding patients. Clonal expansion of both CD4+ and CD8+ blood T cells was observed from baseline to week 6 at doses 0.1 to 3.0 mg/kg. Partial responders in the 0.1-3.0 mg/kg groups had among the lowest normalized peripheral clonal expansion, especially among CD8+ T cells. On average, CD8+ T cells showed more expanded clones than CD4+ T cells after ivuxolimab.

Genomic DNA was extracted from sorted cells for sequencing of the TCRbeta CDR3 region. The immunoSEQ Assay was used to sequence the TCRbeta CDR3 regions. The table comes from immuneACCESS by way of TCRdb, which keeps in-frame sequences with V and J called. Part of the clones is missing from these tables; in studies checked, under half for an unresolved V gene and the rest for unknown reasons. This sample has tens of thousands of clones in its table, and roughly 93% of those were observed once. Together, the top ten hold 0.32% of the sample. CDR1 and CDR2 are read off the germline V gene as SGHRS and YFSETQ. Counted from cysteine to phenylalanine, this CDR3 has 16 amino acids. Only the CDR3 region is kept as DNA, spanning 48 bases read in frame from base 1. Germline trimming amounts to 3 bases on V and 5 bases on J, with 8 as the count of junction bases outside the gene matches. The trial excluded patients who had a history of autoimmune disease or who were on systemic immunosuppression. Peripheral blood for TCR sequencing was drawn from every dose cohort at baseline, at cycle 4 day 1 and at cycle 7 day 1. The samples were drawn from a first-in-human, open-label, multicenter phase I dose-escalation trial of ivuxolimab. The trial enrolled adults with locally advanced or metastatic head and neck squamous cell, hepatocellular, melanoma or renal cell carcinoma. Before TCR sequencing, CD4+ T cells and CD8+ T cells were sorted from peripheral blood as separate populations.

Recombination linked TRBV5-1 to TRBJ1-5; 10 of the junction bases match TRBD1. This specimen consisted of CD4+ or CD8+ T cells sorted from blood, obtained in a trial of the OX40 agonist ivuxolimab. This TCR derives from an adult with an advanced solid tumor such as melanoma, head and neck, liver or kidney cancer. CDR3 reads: CASSSDGTGEDQPQHF. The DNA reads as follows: TGCGCCAGCAGCTCGGACGGGACAGGGGAAGATCAGCCCCAGCATTTT. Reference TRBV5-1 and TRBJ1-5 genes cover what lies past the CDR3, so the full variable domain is KAGVTQTPRYLIKTRGQQVTLSCSPISGHRSVSWYQQTPGQGLQFLFEYFSETQRNKGNFPGRFSGRQFSNSRSEMNVSTLELGDSALYLCASSSDGTGEDQPQHFGDGTRLSIL.